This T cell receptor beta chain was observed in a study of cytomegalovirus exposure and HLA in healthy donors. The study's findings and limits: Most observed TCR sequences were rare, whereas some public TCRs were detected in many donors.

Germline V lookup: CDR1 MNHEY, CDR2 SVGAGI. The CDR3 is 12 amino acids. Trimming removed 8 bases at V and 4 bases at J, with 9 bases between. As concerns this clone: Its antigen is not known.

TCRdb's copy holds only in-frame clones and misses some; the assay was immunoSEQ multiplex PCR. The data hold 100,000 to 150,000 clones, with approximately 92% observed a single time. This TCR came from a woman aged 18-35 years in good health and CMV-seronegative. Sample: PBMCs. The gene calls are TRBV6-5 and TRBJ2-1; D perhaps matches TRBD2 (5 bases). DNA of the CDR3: TGTGCCAGCGGAGGACTTTACAATGAGCAGTTCTTC. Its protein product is CASGGLYNEQFF.